A selection of T cell receptor beta chains follows, all from one sample in a study of T cells in localized non-small cell lung cancer. Assay: immunoSEQ multiplex PCR; the TCRdb copy retains only in-frame clones and omits some. The sample carries about 23,000 clones, less than 95% recorded once. The material sequenced was peripheral blood, taken before any cancer treatment. The origin of the receptors is a woman aged 40 to 75 with stage I lung adenocarcinoma. Both conserved end residues are part of each CDR3. Each record gives: D gene, clone size, J gene, V gene, CDR3 DNA, CDR3 protein. D genes are given only for firm matches. For some rows the clone size is stated as once, few or many, or as a class when expanded; others skip it.

d_gene: TRBD1
abundance: once
j_gene: TRBJ1-5
v_gene: TRBV19
CDR3nt: TGTGCCAGTAGTGTGTCCATCACAGGGGGCGTTCAGCCCCAGCATTTT
CDR3aa: CASSVSITGGVQPQHF

d_gene: TRBD1
abundance: NA
j_gene: TRBJ1-5
v_gene: TRBV9
CDR3nt: TGTGCCAGCAGCGTAAAGCCAACGGACAGGGGGTTAGGGATGTCCCAGCATTTT
CDR3aa: CASSVKPTDRGLGMSQHF

d_gene: NA
abundance: NA
j_gene: TRBJ1-5
v_gene: TRBV27
CDR3nt: TGTGCCACTCAGTGCGGGGGGGCCCCAGAGCCCCAGCATTTT
CDR3aa: CATQCGGAPEPQHF

d_gene: NA
abundance: NA
j_gene: TRBJ2-6
v_gene: TRBV28
CDR3nt: TGTGCCAGCAGTTTATGGGGTTGGGACTCAGGGGCCAACGTCCTGACTTTC
CDR3aa: CASSLWGWDSGANVLTF

d_gene: TRBD2
abundance: NA
j_gene: TRBJ2-1
v_gene: TRBV18
CDR3nt: TGTGCCAGCTCACCGCCGACTAGCATGTCCTACAATGAGCAGTTCTTC
CDR3aa: CASSPPTSMSYNEQFF

d_gene: TRBD2
abundance: NA
j_gene: TRBJ2-7
v_gene: TRBV28
CDR3nt: TGTGCCAGCAGAACTAGCGGGAGGACATCGAGCTACGAGCAGTACTTC
CDR3aa: CASRTSGRTSSYEQYF

d_gene: TRBD2
abundance: NA
j_gene: TRBJ2-1
v_gene: TRBV2
CDR3nt: TGTGCCAGCAGTGAACGGCTAGCGGGGGTGGATGAGCAGTTCTTC
CDR3aa: CASSERLAGVDEQFF

d_gene: TRBD2
abundance: NA
j_gene: TRBJ2-7
v_gene: TRBV18
CDR3nt: TGTGCCAGCTCACCCTTAGGACTAGAGGTCCACGAGCAGTACTTC
CDR3aa: CASSPLGLEVHEQYF

d_gene: NA
abundance: NA
j_gene: TRBJ2-1
v_gene: TRBV6-5
CDR3nt: TGTGCCAGCAGCTACCGGTCGGGCGATGAGCAGTTCTTC
CDR3aa: CASSYRSGDEQFF

d_gene: TRBD2
abundance: NA
j_gene: TRBJ2-3
v_gene: TRBV6-5
CDR3nt: TGTGCCAGCGGACTAGCTAGGAGGGATACGCAGTATTTT
CDR3aa: CASGLARRDTQYF

d_gene: TRBD2
abundance: NA
j_gene: TRBJ2-7
v_gene: TRBV4-1
CDR3nt: TGCGCCAGCAGCCAAACGACTAGCGGGAGAACCGAGCAGTACTTC
CDR3aa: CASSQTTSGRTEQYF

d_gene: NA
abundance: NA
j_gene: TRBJ2-1
v_gene: TRBV29-1
CDR3nt: TGCAGCGTTGGGGCCGCCCTGGAGCAGTTCTTC
CDR3aa: CSVGAALEQFF

d_gene: NA
abundance: NA
j_gene: TRBJ2-3
v_gene: TRBV6-4
CDR3nt: TGTGCCAGCAGTGCGGACCCGGACGCAGATACGCAGTATTTT
CDR3aa: CASSADPDADTQYF

d_gene: TRBD2
abundance: NA
j_gene: TRBJ2-1
v_gene: TRBV4-3
CDR3nt: TGCGCCAGCAGCCAAGAGCGGGAGGGACCTGAGCAGTTCTTC
CDR3aa: CASSQEREGPEQFF

d_gene: NA
abundance: NA
j_gene: TRBJ2-2
v_gene: TRBV27
CDR3nt: TGTGCCAGCAGTTCAGGGATCGGGGAGCTGTTTTTT
CDR3aa: CASSSGIGELFF

d_gene: NA
abundance: NA
j_gene: TRBJ1-1
v_gene: TRBV14
CDR3nt: TGTGCCAGCAGCCAGGGCGTTTCTATATGGCAGAACACTGAAGCTTTCTTT
CDR3aa: CASSQGVSIWQNTEAFF

d_gene: NA
abundance: NA
j_gene: TRBJ1-3
v_gene: TRBV20-1
CDR3nt: TGCAGTGGCAAGAGGGGGAACACCATATATTTT
CDR3aa: CSGKRGNTIYF

d_gene: NA
abundance: NA
j_gene: TRBJ1-2
v_gene: TRBV9
CDR3nt: TGTGCCAGCAGCGCTGGGTTCGACAGGAGGTATGGCTACACCTTC
CDR3aa: CASSAGFDRRYGYTF

d_gene: NA
abundance: NA
j_gene: TRBJ2-7
v_gene: TRBV15
CDR3nt: TGTGCCACCAGCAGAGATGTTTTCCGGGAGCAGTACTTC
CDR3aa: CATSRDVFREQYF

d_gene: NA
abundance: NA
j_gene: TRBJ2-3
v_gene: TRBV10-1
CDR3nt: TGCGCCAGCAGTGCCTATTTTGGTACAGATACGCAGTATTTT
CDR3aa: CASSAYFGTDTQYF

d_gene: NA
abundance: NA
j_gene: TRBJ2-1
v_gene: TRBV6-5
CDR3nt: TGTGCCAGCAGTTCGGAAGGCGGGCAGTTCTTC
CDR3aa: CASSSEGGQFF

d_gene: NA
abundance: NA
j_gene: TRBJ1-1
v_gene: TRBV30
CDR3nt: TGTGCCTATCACAGGGAGTCGGTTACTGAAGCTTTCTTT
CDR3aa: CAYHRESVTEAFF

d_gene: TRBD2
abundance: once
j_gene: TRBJ2-2
v_gene: TRBV7-2
CDR3nt: TGTGCCAGCAGCTTAGCGATCCTAGCGGGAGGAAGGGGTACCGGGGAGCTGTTTTTT
CDR3aa: CASSLAILAGGRGTGELFF

d_gene: TRBD1
abundance: NA
j_gene: TRBJ2-7
v_gene: TRBV6-5
CDR3nt: TGTGCCAGCAGTTCACCGGGACAGATTTACGAGCAGTACTTC
CDR3aa: CASSSPGQIYEQYF

d_gene: NA
abundance: NA
j_gene: TRBJ2-3
v_gene: TRBV4-1
CDR3nt: TGCGCCAGCAGCCACTACAGTAGTAGCACAGATACGCAGTATTTT
CDR3aa: CASSHYSSSTDTQYF

d_gene: TRBD1
abundance: NA
j_gene: TRBJ2-7
v_gene: TRBV25-1
CDR3nt: TGTGCCAGCAGCACAGGGGCCCCCGCCTACGAGCAGTACTTC
CDR3aa: CASSTGAPAYEQYF

d_gene: NA
abundance: NA
j_gene: TRBJ1-5
v_gene: TRBV5-5
CDR3nt: TGTGCCAGCAGCTTGGTTGCCGGGCCAAATCAGCCCCAGCATTTT
CDR3aa: CASSLVAGPNQPQHF

d_gene: NA
abundance: NA
j_gene: TRBJ1-1
v_gene: TRBV28
CDR3nt: TGTGCCAGCAGTTCCCTACAGGGGAACACTGAAGCTTTCTTT
CDR3aa: CASSSLQGNTEAFF

d_gene: NA
abundance: NA
j_gene: TRBJ1-5
v_gene: TRBV28
CDR3nt: TGTGCCAGCAGTTTATTAAATCAGCCCCAGCATTTT
CDR3aa: CASSLLNQPQHF

d_gene: TRBD2
abundance: NA
j_gene: TRBJ2-5
v_gene: TRBV7-2
CDR3nt: TGTGCCAGCAGCTTGGTGAACGGGGGGAAAGAGACCCAGTACTTC
CDR3aa: CASSLVNGGKETQYF

d_gene: TRBD2
abundance: NA
j_gene: TRBJ2-1
v_gene: TRBV15
CDR3nt: TGTGCCACCAGCGAGCGGGAGGGCCTCCATGAGCAGTTCTTC
CDR3aa: CATSEREGLHEQFF

d_gene: TRBD1
abundance: NA
j_gene: TRBJ2-2
v_gene: TRBV7-3
CDR3nt: TGTGCCAGCAGCCTCTCGGGACAGGGGAACACCGGGGAGCTGTTTTTT
CDR3aa: CASSLSGQGNTGELFF

d_gene: TRBD2
abundance: NA
j_gene: TRBJ2-3
v_gene: TRBV15
CDR3nt: TGTGCCACCAGCCGGCTAGCGGGCCTCTACACAGATACGCAGTATTTT
CDR3aa: CATSRLAGLYTDTQYF

d_gene: TRBD1
abundance: NA
j_gene: TRBJ2-5
v_gene: TRBV15
CDR3nt: TGTGCCACCAGCAGTGGATGGACAGGGGTGGGAGAGACCCAGTACTTC
CDR3aa: CATSSGWTGVGETQYF

d_gene: NA
abundance: once
j_gene: TRBJ2-3
v_gene: TRBV21-1
CDR3nt: TGTGCCAGCAGCCCACCCCCAGATACGCAGTATTTT
CDR3aa: CASSPPPDTQYF

d_gene: NA
abundance: NA
j_gene: TRBJ2-3
v_gene: TRBV5-1
CDR3nt: TGCGCCAGCAGCTTGGGACAATACACAGATACGCAGTATTTT
CDR3aa: CASSLGQYTDTQYF

d_gene: NA
abundance: NA
j_gene: TRBJ1-1
v_gene: TRBV20-1
CDR3nt: TGCAGTGCTACTAGAACTGAAGCTTTCTTT
CDR3aa: CSATRTEAFF

d_gene: TRBD2
abundance: NA
j_gene: TRBJ2-1
v_gene: TRBV5-4
CDR3nt: TGTGCCAGTTCCCCCGGGACTAGAGGAGAAGGTGAGCAGTTCTTC
CDR3aa: CASSPGTRGEGEQFF

d_gene: TRBD2
abundance: NA
j_gene: TRBJ2-2
v_gene: TRBV10-3
CDR3nt: TGTGCCATCAGTGAGTCTGGCCTAGCGGGGACCGGGGAGCTGTTTTTT
CDR3aa: CAISESGLAGTGELFF

d_gene: NA
abundance: NA
j_gene: TRBJ2-3
v_gene: TRBV7-2
CDR3nt: TGTGCCAGCAGCTTATCGCGGGCAGATACGCAGTATTTT
CDR3aa: CASSLSRADTQYF

d_gene: NA
abundance: NA
j_gene: TRBJ2-7
v_gene: TRBV25-1
CDR3nt: TGTGCCAGCCCCCAGCGGCTAGCACAGAGGTCCTACGAGCAGTACTTC
CDR3aa: CASPQRLAQRSYEQYF

d_gene: NA
abundance: NA
j_gene: TRBJ2-4
v_gene: TRBV7-9
CDR3nt: TGTGCCAGCAGCTTGAGCTCGCGAGGCATTCAGTACTTC
CDR3aa: CASSLSSRGIQYF

d_gene: NA
abundance: NA
j_gene: TRBJ2-2
v_gene: TRBV6-4
CDR3nt: TGTGCCAGCAGTACTAACAGGGACACCGGGGAGCTGTTTTTT
CDR3aa: CASSTNRDTGELFF

d_gene: NA
abundance: NA
j_gene: TRBJ1-1
v_gene: TRBV14
CDR3nt: TGTGCCAGCAGCCAATCCGGTACGTTGGCTTTCTTT
CDR3aa: CASSQSGTLAFF